A selection of T cell receptor beta chains follows, all from one sample in a study of Graves' ophthalmopathy and Graves' hyperthyroidism. TCRdb recomputed calls from the multiplex PCR reads with MiXCR, one row per CDR3 protein. Among hundreds of thousands of distinct CDR3 sequences, under 25% were seen once, and the ten largest hold under 3.5%. Sequencing input: peripheral blood. The origin of the receptors is a woman under 30 with stable Graves' hyperthyroidism. Each CDR3 is given with its conserved first and last residue. A D gene is named only where the DNA matches it firmly. The size of a clone is reported for some rows only, either as once, few or many, or as a class for expanded clones.

clone size,D gene,J gene,V gene,CDR3 protein,CDR3 DNA
-,-,TRBJ1-1,TRBV12-3/TRBV12-4,CASSLMGGASEAFF,TGTGCCAGCAGTTTAATGGGGGGCGCCTCTGAAGCTTTCTTT
once,TRBD1,TRBJ2-7,TRBV6-5,CASSSPGQTTYEQYF,TGTGCCAGCAGTTCACCGGGACAGACGACTTACGAGCAGTACTTC
few,-,TRBJ2-2,TRBV6-5,CASRLYTGELFF,TGTGCCAGCAGATTATACACCGGGGAGCTGTTTTTT
many,TRBD2,TRBJ2-5,TRBV20-1,CSARKSSGRTLQETQYF,TGCAGTGCCCGGAAGAGCTCCGGGAGGACCCTCCAAGAGACCCAGTACTTC
few,-,TRBJ2-3,TRBV30,CAWSRRAAVHTDTQYF,TGTGCCTGGAGTCGAAGGGCGGCGGTTCACACAGATACGCAGTATTTT
many,TRBD2,TRBJ2-7,TRBV13,CASTPRSGRAGEQYF,TGTGCCAGCACCCCGCGGAGCGGGAGGGCAGGTGAGCAGTACTTC
many,TRBD1,TRBJ1-6,TRBV6-1,CASKMDRGLAPLHF,TGTGCCAGCAAGATGGACAGGGGGCTGGCCCCCCTCCACTTT
many,TRBD1,TRBJ1-1,TRBV10-2,CASTHNEGAGGTEAFF,TGCGCCAGTACCCATAACGAGGGGGCAGGAGGCACTGAAGCTTTCTTT
-,TRBD1,TRBJ2-7,TRBV7-8,CASRARTGGNEQYF,TGTGCCAGCAGAGCCCGGACAGGGGGCAACGAGCAGTACTTC
many,-,TRBJ1-3,TRBV25-1,CASSDLSGNTIYF,TGTGCCAGCAGTGATCTCTCTGGAAACACCATATATTTT
-,TRBD2,TRBJ2-4,TRBV4-1,CASSPGLAGGFVKNIQYF,TGCGCCAGCAGCCCAGGACTAGCGGGAGGATTTGTCAAAAACATTCAGTACTTC
-,-,TRBJ1-5,TRBV28,CASRNRYHNQPQHF,TGTGCCAGCAGGAACAGGTACCACAATCAGCCCCAGCATTTT
many,TRBD2,TRBJ2-7,TRBV7-2,CASSLTSGRVHEQYF,TGTGCCAGCAGCTTGACTAGCGGGAGGGTCCACGAGCAGTACTTC
-,-,TRBJ1-2,TRBV2,CASSGGREIYGYTF,TGTGCCAGCAGTGGGGGCAGGGAAATCTATGGCTACACCTTC
many,TRBD2,TRBJ2-2,TRBV5-1,CASSSSGRALGELFF,TGCGCCAGCAGCTCTAGCGGGAGGGCCTTGGGGGAGCTGTTTTTT
many,-,TRBJ1-1,TRBV27,CASIYPPLLHTEAFF,TGTGCCAGCATATATCCCCCCCTTCTCCACACTGAAGCTTTCTTT
-,TRBD2,TRBJ2-7,TRBV11-2,CASRKGLAGAYEQYF,TGTGCCAGCCGAAAAGGACTAGCGGGAGCCTACGAGCAGTACTTC
-,-,TRBJ2-4,TRBV28,CASWGAANIQYF,TGTGCCAGTTGGGGGGCGGCAAACATTCAGTACTTC
many,TRBD1,TRBJ1-1,TRBV7-6,CASSLSHRGNTEAFF,TGTGCCAGCAGCTTAAGCCACAGGGGGAACACTGAAGCTTTCTTT
-,-,TRBJ2-5,TRBV19,CASSSAGHSQETQYF,TGTGCCAGTAGTTCGGCGGGACATTCACAAGAGACCCAGTACTTC
many,TRBD1,TRBJ2-7,TRBV20-1,CSAKDRVLNYEQYF,TGCAGTGCCAAGGACAGGGTACTGAACTACGAGCAGTACTTC
-,-,TRBJ1-5,TRBV7-2,CASSFDSYSNQPQHF,TGTGCCAGCAGCTTTGACAGCTATAGCAATCAGCCCCAGCATTTT
few,-,TRBJ2-2,TRBV28,CATPDGTTGELFF,TGTGCCACCCCTGACGGGACCACCGGGGAGCTGTTTTTT
many,-,TRBJ1-5,TRBV2,CASRRGGQNNQPQHF,TGTGCCAGCAGGAGGGGAGGACAGAACAATCAGCCCCAGCATTTT
-,TRBD1,TRBJ2-6,TRBV3-1,CASSQTGNRANVLTF,TGTGCCAGCAGCCAGACAGGGAATCGGGCCAACGTCCTGACTTTC
many,TRBD1,TRBJ2-5,TRBV30,CAWSPTARGLEETQYF,TGTGCCTGGAGTCCAACCGCTAGGGGGCTCGAGGAGACCCAGTACTTC
many,-,TRBJ1-1,TRBV7-9,CASRRTEKGTEAFF,TGTGCCAGCAGACGGACAGAAAAGGGCACTGAAGCTTTCTTT
many,-,TRBJ1-2,TRBV27,CASSLLAGYGGYTF,TGTGCCAGCAGTTTATTAGCAGGGTATGGGGGCTACACCTTC
many,-,TRBJ1-2,TRBV28,CASGGKIGYGYTF,TGTGCCAGCGGGGGGAAGATTGGCTATGGCTACACCTTC
-,TRBD1,TRBJ1-5,TRBV6-2/TRBV6-3,CASSYLAGGWGSNQPQHF,TGTGCCAGCAGTTATCTGGCAGGGGGCTGGGGAAGCAATCAGCCCCAGCATTTT
many,-,TRBJ2-5,TRBV3-1,CASSQARQQETQYF,TGTGCCAGCAGCCAAGCGAGGCAGCAAGAGACCCAGTACTTC
-,TRBD1,TRBJ1-1,TRBV24-1,CATDRGPDTEASF,TGTGCCACCGACAGGGGGCCTGACACTGAAGCTTCCTTT
many,-,TRBJ2-5,TRBV7-8,CASSWGTDHGKDQYF,TGTGCCAGCAGCTGGGGGACGGACCATGGGAAAGACCAGTACTTC
many,-,TRBJ2-7,TRBV18,CASSPSPQAYEQYF,TGTGCCAGCTCACCATCGCCGCAGGCCTACGAGCAGTACTTC
-,TRBD1,TRBJ1-2,TRBV30,CAWSVGEGAGYTF,TGTGCCTGGAGTGTAGGGGAGGGGGCTGGCTACACCTTC
many,-,TRBJ1-3,TRBV6-2/TRBV6-3,CASSYPVARTVSGNTIYF,TGTGCCAGCAGTTACCCCGTCGCCAGGACCGTCTCTGGAAACACCATATATTTT
many,TRBD1,TRBJ2-7,TRBV20-1,CSARLRDRFYEQYF,TGCAGTGCTAGACTCCGGGACAGGTTCTACGAGCAGTACTTC
few,TRBD2,TRBJ2-5,TRBV4-2,CASSQAGLAETQYF,TGTGCCAGCAGCCAAGCTGGACTAGCCGAGACCCAGTACTTC
many,-,TRBJ2-7,TRBV29-1,CSAAIPGYEQYF,TGCAGCGCCGCAATTCCAGGCTACGAGCAGTACTTC
many,-,TRBJ2-5,TRBV4-3,CASSQFMEGSIFQETQYF,TGCGCCAGCAGCCAATTTATGGAAGGCAGCATTTTCCAAGAGACCCAGTACTTC
-,-,TRBJ1-1,TRBV12-3/TRBV12-4,CASSLSLVAFF,TGTGCCAGCAGCTTGTCCTTGGTGGCTTTCTTT
many,TRBD1,TRBJ2-7,TRBV7-8,CASSRPRGQGLSYEQYF,TGTGCCAGCAGCCGCCCTCGGGGACAGGGCTTATCCTACGAGCAGTACTTC
few,TRBD1,TRBJ1-1,TRBV30,CAWGQGLSTEAFF,TGTGCCTGGGGACAGGGGCTAAGCACTGAAGCTTTCTTT
-,-,TRBJ2-7,TRBV28,CASGVRGPTYEQYF,TGTGCCAGCGGTGTCAGAGGACCCACCTACGAGCAGTACTTC
many,-,TRBJ1-1,TRBV11-2,CASSPRTGRSTEAFF,TGTGCCAGCAGCCCCCGGACGGGTCGGTCCACTGAAGCTTTCTTT